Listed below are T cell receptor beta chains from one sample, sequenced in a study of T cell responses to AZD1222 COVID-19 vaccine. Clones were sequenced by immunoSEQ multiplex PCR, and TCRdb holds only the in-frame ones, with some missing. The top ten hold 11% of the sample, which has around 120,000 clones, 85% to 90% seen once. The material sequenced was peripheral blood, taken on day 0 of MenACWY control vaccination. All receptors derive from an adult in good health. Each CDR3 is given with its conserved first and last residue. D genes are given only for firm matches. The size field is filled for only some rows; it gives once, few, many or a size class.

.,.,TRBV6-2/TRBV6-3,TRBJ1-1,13,CASSYQVATEAFF,TGTGCCAGCAGTTACCAGGTGGCCACTGAAGCTTTCTTT
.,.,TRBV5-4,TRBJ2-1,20,CASSLISLFKLQSSYNEQFF,TGTGCCAGCAGCTTGATTTCGTTGTTTAAACTCCAGAGCTCCTACAATGAGCAGTTCTTC
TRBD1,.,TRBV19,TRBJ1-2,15,CASSIDHRGRYGYTF,TGTGCCAGTAGTATAGATCACAGGGGCCGCTATGGCTACACCTTC
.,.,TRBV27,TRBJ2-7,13,CASAELETYEQYF,TGTGCCAGCGCCGAACTCGAGACCTACGAGCAGTACTTC
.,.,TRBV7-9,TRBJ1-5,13,CASSPTGREPQHF,TGTGCCAGCAGCCCCACCGGACGAGAGCCCCAGCATTTT
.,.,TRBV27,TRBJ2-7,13,CASSTANRYEQYF,TGTGCCAGCAGTACAGCCAACCGCTACGAGCAGTACTTC
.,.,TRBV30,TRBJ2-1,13,CAWSESGYNEQFF,TGTGCCTGGAGTGAAAGCGGCTACAATGAGCAGTTCTTC
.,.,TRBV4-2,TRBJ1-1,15,CASSQLQGENTEAFF,TGTGCCAGCAGCCAACTACAGGGAGAGAACACTGAAGCTTTCTTT
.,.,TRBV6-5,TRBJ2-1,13,CASNSRSYNEQFF,TGTGCCAGCAACAGCCGCTCCTACAATGAGCAGTTCTTC
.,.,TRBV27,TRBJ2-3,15,CASSPGPAGTDTQYF,TGTGCCAGCAGTCCGGGCCCGGCGGGCACAGATACGCAGTATTTT
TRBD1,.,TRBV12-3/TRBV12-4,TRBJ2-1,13,CASRDRVRNEQFF,TGTGCCAGCAGAGACAGGGTACGAAATGAGCAGTTCTTC
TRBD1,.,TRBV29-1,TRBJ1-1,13,CSAVRTGNTEAFF,TGCAGCGCCGTCCGGACAGGGAACACTGAAGCTTTCTTT
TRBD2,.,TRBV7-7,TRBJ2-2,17,CAIRTSGAKGVTGELFF,TGTGCCATCCGGACTAGCGGAGCTAAGGGGGTAACCGGGGAGCTGTTTTTT
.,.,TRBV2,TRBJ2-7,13,CASRLDSNYEQYF,TGTGCCAGCAGACTGGACAGCAACTACGAGCAGTACTTC
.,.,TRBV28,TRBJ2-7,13,CASSLGQTYEQYF,TGTGCCAGCAGTTTAGGGCAGACCTACGAGCAGTACTTC
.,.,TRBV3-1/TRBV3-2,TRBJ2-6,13,CASSQGGANVLTF,TGTGCCAGCAGCCAAGGAGGGGCCAACGTCCTGACTTTC
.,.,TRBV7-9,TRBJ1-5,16,CASSPEGRGGNQPQHF,TGTGCCAGCAGCCCAGAAGGCAGGGGAGGCAATCAGCCCCAGCATTTT
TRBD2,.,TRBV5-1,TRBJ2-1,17,CASSPILAGVTYNEQFF,TGCGCCAGCAGCCCTATCCTAGCGGGAGTCACCTACAATGAGCAGTTCTTC
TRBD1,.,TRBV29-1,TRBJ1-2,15,CSVEDHRTGVDGYTF,TGCAGCGTTGAAGATCATAGGACAGGGGTTGATGGCTACACCTTC
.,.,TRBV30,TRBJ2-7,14,CAWSLMAGRYEQYF,TGTGCCTGGAGTTTAATGGCAGGACGCTACGAGCAGTACTTC
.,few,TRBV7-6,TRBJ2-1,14,CASSLAGVVHEQFF,TGTGCCAGCAGCTTAGCGGGAGTAGTCCATGAGCAGTTCTTC
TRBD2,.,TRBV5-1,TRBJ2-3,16,CASSALLAGVADTQYF,TGCGCCAGCAGCGCGCTACTAGCGGGAGTTGCGGATACGCAGTATTTT
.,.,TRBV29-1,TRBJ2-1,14,CSVGFGSSYNEQFF,TGCAGCGTTGGGTTCGGGAGCTCCTACAATGAGCAGTTCTTC
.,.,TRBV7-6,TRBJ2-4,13,CASSFGGQNIQYF,TGTGCCAGCAGCTTCGGGGGCCAAAACATTCAGTACTTC
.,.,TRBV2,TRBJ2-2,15,CASLGTGLGTGELFF,TGTGCCAGCCTCGGGACTGGGCTTGGCACCGGGGAGCTGTTTTTT
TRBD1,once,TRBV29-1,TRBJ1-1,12,CSAGTANTEAFF,TGCAGCGCCGGGACAGCGAACACTGAAGCTTTCTTT
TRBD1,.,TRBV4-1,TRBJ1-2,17,CASSPPAGQGVSFGYTF,TGCGCCAGCAGCCCCCCCGCCGGACAGGGGGTTTCTTTTGGCTACACCTTC
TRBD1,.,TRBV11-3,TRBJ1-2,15,CASSLDQGAPGGYTF,TGTGCCAGCAGCTTAGATCAGGGGGCGCCGGGTGGCTACACCTTC
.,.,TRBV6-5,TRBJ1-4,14,CASRGLSTNEKLFF,TGTGCCAGCAGAGGGCTTTCAACTAATGAAAAACTGTTTTTT
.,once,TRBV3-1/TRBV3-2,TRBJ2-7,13,CASSQEPPYEQYF,TGTGCCAGCAGCCAAGAACCCCCCTACGAGCAGTACTTC
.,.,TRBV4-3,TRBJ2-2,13,CASSNKGHGELFF,TGCGCCAGCAGTAATAAGGGGCACGGGGAGCTGTTTTTT
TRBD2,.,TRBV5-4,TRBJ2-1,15,CASSKGLAVGNEQFF,TGTGCCAGCAGCAAGGGACTAGCGGTTGGCAATGAGCAGTTCTTC
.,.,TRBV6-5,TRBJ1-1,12,CASVFWGSEAFF,TGTGCCAGCGTATTCTGGGGCAGTGAAGCTTTCTTT
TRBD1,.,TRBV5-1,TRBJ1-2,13,CASSLNRGEGYTF,TGCGCCAGCAGCTTGAACAGGGGGGAAGGCTACACCTTC
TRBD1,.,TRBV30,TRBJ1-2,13,CASQGQGGHGYTF,TGTGCCAGCCAAGGACAGGGAGGTCACGGCTACACCTTC
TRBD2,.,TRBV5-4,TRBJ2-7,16,CASSLGAGVNPSEQYF,TGTGCCAGCAGCTTAGGTGCGGGAGTGAACCCCTCCGAGCAGTACTTC
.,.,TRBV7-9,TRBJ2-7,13,CASSLAGSAEQYF,TGTGCCAGCAGCTTAGCGGGTAGCGCCGAGCAGTACTTC
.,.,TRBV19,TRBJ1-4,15,CASSSHQTTNEKLFF,TGTGCCAGTAGTTCCCATCAGACAACTAATGAAAAACTGTTTTTT
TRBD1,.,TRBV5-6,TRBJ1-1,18,CASIQFNRGRPLNTEAFF,TGTGCCAGCATCCAATTTAACAGGGGTCGACCTTTGAACACTGAAGCTTTCTTT
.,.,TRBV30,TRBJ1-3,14,CAWMGAPSGNTIYF,TGTGCCTGGATGGGCGCTCCCTCTGGAAACACCATATATTTT